These 24 T cell receptor beta chains share one sample of origin, sequenced in a study of identical twins. MiXCR, run by TCRdb on the 5' RACE reads, gives a single entry per CDR3 protein. The sample lists approximately 700,000 distinct CDR3 sequences; 5.5% to 7.5% were seen once. Material: naive T cells sorted from blood. The receptors come from a man aged 18 to 35 in good health.

This clonotype was seen repeatedly, ten times or more. The chain has TRBV18 and TRBJ2-1, with TRBD2 identical over 7 bases. CDR1 is KGHSH, CDR2 LQKENI, per germline. The V gene end was trimmed by 3 bases and the J gene end by 2 bases; junction bases not matched to a gene: 4. CDR3 length: 15 residues. The DNA of the CDR3 is TGTGCCAGCTCACCGGTCCTAGCGGCCTACAATGAGCAGTTCTTC. Amino acid sequence: CASSPVLAAYNEQFF.

This clonotype was seen at least ten times. The J gene is TRBJ2-1, the V gene TRBV25-1; D possibly matches TRBD1 or TRBD2 (6 bases each). From germline, CDR1 is MGHDK and CDR2 SYGVNS. The CDR3 extends over 13 amino acids. Trimming pared 7 bases from V and 6 bases from J, leaving 13 bases between. In nucleotides, the CDR3 is TGTGCCAGCAACCGTGGAGGGGGCAATGAGCAGTTCTTC. Translating it yields CASNRGGGNEQFF.

This clonotype was counted at least ten times. The chain carries TRBV10-3 and TRBJ2-3, with no clear D. The CDR3 is 15 residues long. The V end was cut by 0 bases, the J end by 0 bases, with 7 bases between. Germline CDR1 ENHRY, CDR2 SYGVKD. Here the CDR3 reads CAISESPKSTDTQYF. CDR3 sequence (DNA): TGTGCCATCAGTGAGTCGCCGAAGAGCACAGATACGCAGTATTTT.

This clonotype was counted only a few times. This chain links TRBV13 with TRBJ1-4; possibly TRBD1 for D (5 bases). The germline V gene has CDR1 PRHDT and CDR2 FYEKMQ (reference sequence). V was cut by 5 bases and J by 11 bases, with 18 bases left in between. This CDR3 is 14 amino acids long. This CDR3 reads CASSQRDEPGKLFF. In DNA, the CDR3 is TGTGCCAGCAGCCAGCGAGACGAGCCAGGGAAACTGTTTTTT.

Regarding this clonotype: This could be a read error, since a much larger clone is one nucleotide away. Because it lacks the conserved phenylalanine or tryptophan at the end, this CDR3 is likely a read error. The CDR3 DNA sequence: TGTGCCAGCAGCCAGGGTTTCGGGGAGCTGTTTTCT. Encoded protein: CASSQGFGELFS. The chain joins TRBV12-3 or TRBV12-4 to TRBJ2-2, with D perhaps matching TRBD1 (5 bases). CDR3 length: 12 residues. Trimming shortened V by 6 bases and J by 7 bases, and 9 bases separated the two germline ends.

This clonotype was picked up many times. This sequence joins TRBV12-3 or TRBV12-4 and TRBJ2-1; D possibly uses TRBD1 or TRBD2 (5 bases each). The germline V and J ends were trimmed by 7 bases and 3 bases, with 19 bases remaining between them. The CDR3 is 16 amino acids. The CDR3: CASTTLEGLGYNEQFF. DNA for the CDR3: TGTGCCAGCACTACTTTAGAGGGGCTTGGCTACAATGAGCAGTTCTTC.

The table lists this clonotype with many counts. The chain uses TRBV11-2 and TRBJ1-2; tentative D call: TRBD1 (6 bases). This CDR3 is 13 amino acids long. Germline CDR1 is SGHAT and CDR2 is FQNNGV. The V end was cut by 3 bases, the J end by 3 bases, with 8 bases between. CDR3 protein: CASSFGTHYGYTF. The CDR3 nucleotides read TGTGCCAGCAGCTTTGGGACACACTATGGCTACACCTTC. Together with reference TRBV11-2 and TRBJ1-2, the CDR3 gives the full variable domain: EAGVAQSPRYKIIEKRQSVAFWCNPISGHATLYWYQQILGQGPKLLIQFQNNGVVDDSQLPKDRFSAERLKGVDSTLKIQPAKLEDSAVYLCASSFGTHYGYTFGSGTRLTVV.

This clonotype has more than one count but fewer than ten. The chain uses TRBV27 and TRBJ2-7; tentatively, D is TRBD1 or TRBD2 (6 bases each). The length of the CDR3 is 16 residues. The V gene lost 6 bases and the J gene lost 4 bases, with 22 bases spanning the gap. Germline values: CDR1 MNHEY, CDR2 SMNVEV (reference sequence). CDR3: CASSSGQTIGGYEQYF. CDR3 DNA sequence: TGTGCCAGCAGCTCGGGACAAACGATAGGGGGGTACGAGCAGTACTTC.

Many counts were recorded for this clonotype. This chain connects TRBV20-1 to TRBJ1-1; 9 bases match TRBD1. From germline, CDR1 is DFQATT and CDR2 SNEGSKA (reference sequence). Trimming removed 0 bases from V and 6 bases from J; junction bases left unmatched: 5. CDR3 length: 14 residues. The DNA of the CDR3 is TGCAGTGCTAGAGATTTGGGGACAGGGCCTGAAGCTTTCTTT. Protein product: CSARDLGTGPEAFF.

This clonotype has a count of ten or more. This sequence joins TRBV7-9 and TRBJ1-1; D is perhaps TRBD1 (6 bases). This CDR3 has 13 residues. From germline, CDR1 is SEHNR and CDR2 FQNEAQ (reference sequence). The V and J ends lost 0 bases and 7 bases respectively, with 9 bases between them. CDR3 bases: TGTGCCAGCAGCTTAGCGGGGGCAATTGAAGCTTTCTTT. This encodes CASSLAGAIEAFF.

This clonotype has just a few counts. The CDR3 DNA reads TGTGCCAGCAGCTTCTTGACGAGGGACCCTGCAAGAAACTATGGCTACACCTTC. Encoded protein: CASSFLTRDPARNYGYTF. The chain joins TRBV5-5 to TRBJ1-2; TRBD1 might be the D (5 bases). The CDR3 consists of 18 residues. Trimming pared 2 bases from V and 2 bases from J, leaving 22 bases between. The germline V gene encodes CDR1 SGHKS and CDR2 YYEKEE (reference sequence).

In its sample, this clonotype was seen many times. The junction does not match germline at one end; this may be a read error. This rearrangement joins TRBV10-3 to TRBJ2-3; tentatively, D is TRBD2 (6 bases). Germline V gives CDR1 ENHRY, CDR2 SYGVKD. The CDR3 length is 14 residues. CDR3 in amino acids: CAMSGASAKDTQYF. DNA of the CDR3: TGTGCCATGAGTGGGGCTAGCGCGAAAGATACGCAGTATTTT.

This clonotype turned up a few times. This sequence joins TRBV6-1 and TRBJ1-3, with 9 bases identical to TRBD1. The CDR3 has 16 amino acids. V shed 6 bases, J shed 4 bases, and the junction held 10 bases outside the gene matches. Germline V gene lookup returns CDR1 MNHNS and CDR2 SASEGT. In DNA form, the CDR3 reads TGTGCCAGCAGAAGCCGGGACAGGGTGATCGGAAACACCATATATTTT. Its translation: CASRSRDRVIGNTIYF.

V usage is TRBV16 and J usage is TRBJ2-5; 8 bases are a match to TRBD2. The CDR3 is 14 residues long. V was pared by 2 bases and J by 7 bases, with 6 bases of the junction left unmatched. Germline loops: CDR1 KGHSY, CDR2 FQNENV. The CDR3 region has the DNA TGTGCCAGCAGCCAAGACAGCGGGAGTGGGACCCAGTACTTC. Translating gives CASSQDSGSGTQYF.

This clonotype was seen repeatedly, ten times or more. The CDR3 spells CATSRRSSGGYNEQFF. The CDR3 DNA follows: TGTGCCACCAGCAGACGCTCAAGCGGGGGATACAATGAGCAGTTCTTC. The chain combines TRBV15 with TRBJ2-1; 8 nucleotides align to TRBD2. This CDR3 contains 16 residues. Germline V gene sequence: CDR1 LNHNV, CDR2 YYDKDF (reference sequence). V lost 2 bases, J lost 4 bases, and 7 bases stayed unmatched.

The table lists this clonotype with many counts. CDR3 DNA: TGCAGCGTCCTGGACAGGCTTAACTATGGCTACACCTTC. Translating gives CSVLDRLNYGYTF. V is TRBV29-1 and J is TRBJ1-2; 7 positions agree with TRBD1. The CDR3 loop spans 13 amino acids. V dropped 6 bases and J dropped 1; count of bases not matched to a gene: 5. Germline V gene data show CDR1 as SQVTM and CDR2 as ANQGSEA.

This clonotype was detected only once. This sequence joins TRBV4-3 and TRBJ1-2; 7 bases are a match to TRBD1. CDR3 length: 19 residues. Germline CDR1 reads LGHNA; CDR2 reads YSLEER. V dropped 0 bases and J dropped 0; count of bases not matched to a gene: 13. In DNA form, the CDR3 reads TGCGCCAGCAGCCAAGATGTGCCCCGGGACAGTCCAGCTAACTATGGCTACACCTTC. As protein: CASSQDVPRDSPANYGYTF.

The table lists this clonotype with many counts. The chain uses TRBV12-3 or TRBV12-4 and TRBJ2-1; D is tentatively TRBD1 or TRBD2 (5 bases each). V lost 6 bases and J 15 bases, leaving 24 bases between the germline ends. The CDR3 runs 14 residues. The CDR3 DNA reads as TGTGCCAGCAGACTCCACGGACCCGGGACCCCGAGGTTCTTC. Translation gives CASRLHGPGTPRFF.

This rearrangement joins TRBV5-1 to TRBJ2-2; 12 positions agree with TRBD1. V shed 4 bases and J 4 bases; nucleotides not matched to a gene: 5. There are 16 residues in the CDR3. Germline V gives CDR1 SGHRS, CDR2 YFSETQ. The CDR3 region has the DNA TGCGCCAGCAGCCGGGACAGGGGGCTCGGCACCGGGGAGCTGTTTTTT. Protein product: CASSRDRGLGTGELFF.

The CDR3 sequence is CASSLGGQGPNEQFF. The CDR3 DNA is TGTGCCAGCAGCTTAGGGGGACAGGGACCAAATGAGCAGTTCTTC. The chain carries TRBV7-6 and TRBJ2-1; TRBD1 matches 9 bases. The CDR3 contains 15 residues. Germline V CDR1 and CDR2: SGHVS, FNYEAQ. Losses at the gene ends were 1 base for V and 7 bases for J; bases not matched to a gene: 5.

This chain connects TRBV20-1 to TRBJ1-3; D may be TRBD1 (6 bases). Germline loops: CDR1 DFQATT, CDR2 SNEGSKA (reference sequence). Trimming cost V 6 bases and J 0 bases, with 12 bases left between them. This CDR3 spans 14 amino acids. CDR3 residues: CSAGDNRSGNTIYF. The CDR3 DNA reads TGCAGTGCCGGGGACAATCGCTCTGGAAACACCATATATTTT.

This clonotype occurred a few times. The rearrangement joins TRBV28 to TRBJ1-6, with a possible D match to TRBD1 (5 bases). In germline, CDR1 is MDHEN, CDR2 SYDVKM. The V end was cut by 6 bases, the J end by 8 bases, with 23 bases between. This CDR3 is 17 amino acids long. CDR3 DNA: TGTGCCAGCAGCCTATCCGTGACAGCGGAGCCCCATTCACCCCTCCACTTT. Translating it yields CASSLSVTAEPHSPLHF.

A few counts support this clonotype. The chain is built from TRBV7-3 and TRBJ2-5; the D call may be TRBD1 or TRBD2 (5 bases each). Germline CDR1 is SGHTA and CDR2 is FQGTGA. The CDR3 contains 16 residues. Trimming cost V 5 bases and J 1 base, with 17 bases left between them. The CDR3 spells CASSECRDAGQETQYF. The CDR3 bases are TGTGCCAGCAGCGAATGCAGGGATGCGGGCCAAGAGACCCAGTACTTC.

This clonotype was recorded a few times. This chain connects TRBV25-1 to TRBJ2-2; 9 nucleotides match TRBD1. Germline CDR1 and CDR2: MGHDK and SYGVNS. The CDR3 is 14 residues long. V was clipped by 5 bases and J by 6 bases; unmatched bases: 4. This chain's CDR3 is CASSTGGAAGELFF. DNA for the CDR3: TGTGCCAGCAGTACAGGGGGCGCGGCCGGGGAGCTGTTTTTT.